A selection of T cell receptor beta chains follows, all from one sample in a study of cytomegalovirus exposure and HLA in healthy donors. The table came from immunoSEQ multiplex PCR; TCRdb's copy has only in-frame clones and leaves some out. The sample has about 88,000 clones; roughly 69% are singletons. The sample was PBMCs. All receptors come from a man between 45 and 60 years old in good health and CMV-seronegative. The CDR3 runs from the conserved cysteine through the conserved F or W. D genes are given only for firm matches. Clone size, where shown, is once, few, many, or a class for clones that have expanded.

D gene	J gene	clone size	V gene	CDR3 DNA	CDR3 protein
NA	TRBJ2-1	NA	TRBV9	TGTGCCAGCAGCCCACGGGACTCCAGATACAATGAGCAGTTCTTC	CASSPRDSRYNEQFF
NA	TRBJ1-1	once	TRBV7-9	TGTGCCAGCAGCCGGGATCCCACTGAAGCTTTCTTT	CASSRDPTEAFF
TRBD2	TRBJ2-1	few	TRBV30	TGTGCCTGGAGTGTTCAACCCGGGACTAGCGGGAGGTTGGGCAATGAGCAGTTCTTC	CAWSVQPGTSGRLGNEQFF
TRBD1	TRBJ1-5	NA	TRBV9	TGTGCCAGCAGCGAACAGGGGTTCTGGAATCAGCCCCAGCATTTT	CASSEQGFWNQPQHF
NA	TRBJ2-6	NA	TRBV29-1	TGCAGCGTTCAGTCTGGGGCCAACGTCCTGACTTTC	CSVQSGANVLTF
NA	TRBJ1-2	NA	TRBV28	TGTGCCAGCAGTAGACCAGGGCCTAACTATGGCTACACCTTC	CASSRPGPNYGYTF
NA	TRBJ2-4	NA	TRBV5-4	TGTGCCAGCAGCTTGGAAGGACGGGGATTCAAAAACATTCAGTACTTC	CASSLEGRGFKNIQYF
TRBD1	TRBJ1-2	NA	TRBV2	TGTGCCAGCAGGGAGGGACAGCAAAGATTCTATGGCTACACCTTC	CASREGQQRFYGYTF
NA	TRBJ1-2	NA	TRBV5-1	TGCGCCAGCAGGGAGGCGGGTAGCGGATTCTATGGCTACACCTTC	CASREAGSGFYGYTF
TRBD2	TRBJ2-5	NA	TRBV5-4	TGTGCCAGCAGCCGATTTAGCGGGAGTCGCCAAGAGACCCAGTACTTC	CASSRFSGSRQETQYF
TRBD1	TRBJ2-3	NA	TRBV30	TGTGCCTGGAGTGGGGGGACAGGGCGTTCTAGCACAGATACGCAGTATTTT	CAWSGGTGRSSTDTQYF
NA	TRBJ2-7	few	TRBV29-1	TGCAGCGTTGAAGCGGGGGGCGTGGACGAGCAGTACTTC	CSVEAGGVDEQYF
TRBD1	TRBJ2-1	once	TRBV7-2	TGTGCCAGCAGATCCAAACGACAGGGCAGAACACCCTACAATGAGCAGTTCTTC	CASRSKRQGRTPYNEQFF
TRBD1	TRBJ1-2	few	TRBV5-1	TGCGCCAGCAGCTTGGGGACAGGGGGTCCCTATGGCTACACCTTC	CASSLGTGGPYGYTF
TRBD2	TRBJ2-3	NA	TRBV28	TGTGCCAGCAGTTTAGGGGGGGCGGGGGGACTAGGAGATACGCAGTATTTT	CASSLGGAGGLGDTQYF
NA	TRBJ1-5	NA	TRBV2	TGTGCCAGCAGTCCCGGACAGCTAGCCAATCAGCCCCAGCATTTT	CASSPGQLANQPQHF
TRBD1	TRBJ2-6	NA	TRBV5-5	TGTGCCAGCAGCATAACAGGGGGCGTTTCTGGGGCCAACGTCCTGACTTTC	CASSITGGVSGANVLTF
NA	TRBJ1-4	NA	TRBV2	TGTGCCAGCAGTGCACAGGGTGAAAAACTGTTTTTT	CASSAQGEKLFF
TRBD1	TRBJ2-3	NA	TRBV29-1	TGCAGCGTTGGGTGGACAGGGACCAGCACAGATACGCAGTATTTT	CSVGWTGTSTDTQYF
NA	TRBJ2-4	NA	TRBV7-9	TGTGCCAGCAGCTCCTGGACAGGAGGGCTTAAAAACATTCAGTACTTC	CASSSWTGGLKNIQYF
NA	TRBJ1-1	NA	TRBV7-2	TGTGCCAGCAGCTCCGTGGGGCGTACTGAAGCTTTCTTT	CASSSVGRTEAFF
NA	TRBJ1-3	NA	TRBV28	TGTGCCAGCAGTTCAAATCCACTACCTCTTAAGGGAAACACCATATATTTT	CASSSNPLPLKGNTIYF
NA	TRBJ2-3	NA	TRBV25-1	TGTGCCAGCAGTGAATCGCACAGGCCCATCACAGATACGCAGTATTTT	CASSESHRPITDTQYF
NA	TRBJ2-5	NA	TRBV4-1	TGCGCCAGCAGCCACTCCCCGGGGGACAGACAAGAGACCCAGTACTTC	CASSHSPGDRQETQYF
TRBD1	TRBJ2-7	NA	TRBV30	TGTGCCTGGAGCCTACCGGACAGGATCTCCTACGAGCAGTACTTC	CAWSLPDRISYEQYF
TRBD1	TRBJ1-3	NA	TRBV10-3	TGTGCCATCAGTGAACAGGGGTCCGGAAACACCATATATTTT	CAISEQGSGNTIYF
TRBD1	TRBJ1-1	NA	TRBV29-1	TGCAGCGTGTTAATGGGACAGGTGAACACTGAAGCTTTCTTT	CSVLMGQVNTEAFF
TRBD2	TRBJ2-3	few	TRBV5-1	TGCGCCAGCAGCCCGTACGGGGGGGGGAGCGCAGATACGCAGTATTTT	CASSPYGGGSADTQYF
NA	TRBJ1-2	NA	TRBV5-1	TGCGCCAGCAGCTTGAGGCAGGGTTTAAGCTACACCTTC	CASSLRQGLSYTF
NA	TRBJ1-1	NA	TRBV20-1	TGCAGTGCCGCGGGCTACTTCTTT	CSAAGYFF
TRBD1	TRBJ2-1	few	TRBV5-1	TGCGCCAGCAGCTTGGCAGCGACAGGGGTCCCCAACAATGAGCAGTTCTTC	CASSLAATGVPNNEQFF
TRBD1	TRBJ2-2	once	TRBV4-2	TGTGCCAGCAGCCATCTTTCCGGGACAGAGAACACCGGGGAGCTGTTTTTT	CASSHLSGTENTGELFF
NA	TRBJ1-4	once	TRBV5-1	TGCGCCAGCAGCTTGAGGACAGCGGATGAAAAACTGTTTTTT	CASSLRTADEKLFF
TRBD2	TRBJ2-3	few	TRBV7-8	TGTGCCAGCAGCTCAAGACGACATCCGGGACTAGCGGGGCGCACAGATACGCAGTATTTT	CASSSRRHPGLAGRTDTQYF
NA	TRBJ1-2	NA	TRBV10-3	TGTGCCATCAGTGTAGTCAACTATGGCTACACCTTC	CAISVVNYGYTF
TRBD1	TRBJ2-3	once	TRBV5-8	TGTGCCAGCAGCTTGGGGCTGGACAGGGCGACAGATACGCAGTATTTT	CASSLGLDRATDTQYF
NA	TRBJ1-4	few	TRBV29-1	TGCAGCGCGGGGGGAGAGGAGGAAAAACTGTTTTTT	CSAGGEEEKLFF
TRBD2	TRBJ2-2	NA	TRBV28	TGTGCCAGCAGGTCCACTAGCGGGAGGGCCGGGGAGCTGTTTTTT	CASRSTSGRAGELFF
NA	TRBJ2-2	few	TRBV25-1	TGTGCCAGCAGTGCCCACCGGGGAGACACCGGGGAGCTGTTTTTT	CASSAHRGDTGELFF
TRBD1	TRBJ2-7	NA	TRBV5-1	TGCGCCAGCAGCCAACAGGGGGCGCGGGAGCAGTACTTC	CASSQQGAREQYF
TRBD1	TRBJ2-3	NA	TRBV29-1	TGCAGCGTCCCGGGACAGGCCCGAGTTTCTGGAACGCAGTATTTT	CSVPGQARVSGTQYF
TRBD2	TRBJ2-5	few	TRBV5-4	TGTGCATTCGCTAGCGGGAGGGATCAAGAGACCCAGTACTTC	CAFASGRDQETQYF
NA	TRBJ1-2	NA	TRBV5-6	TGTGCCAGCAGCGTAGGTTCAGGTACTGGCTACACCTTC	CASSVGSGTGYTF
NA	TRBJ2-5	few	TRBV9	TGTGCCAGCAACCCGGGTGGGGGCCAGACCCAGTACTTC	CASNPGGGQTQYF
TRBD1	TRBJ1-3	NA	TRBV5-6	TGTGCCAGCAGCTCGCGACAGGGTGGAAACACCATATATTTT	CASSSRQGGNTIYF
TRBD1	TRBJ1-2	NA	TRBV5-6	TGTGCCAGCAGCTTGCTGGGACAGGGGGCGCGTGGCTACACCTTC	CASSLLGQGARGYTF
NA	TRBJ2-5	NA	TRBV7-9	TGTGCCAGCAGCTTAGCTGCGTACCAAGAGACCCAGTACTTC	CASSLAAYQETQYF
NA	TRBJ1-5	NA	TRBV28	TGTGCCAGCAGTTTACCCCCAGGGGTTCCCAATCAGCCCCAGCATTTT	CASSLPPGVPNQPQHF
TRBD2	TRBJ2-3	few	TRBV5-4	TGTGCCAGCAGCCTTAGCGGGCGTGCAGATACGCAGTATTTT	CASSLSGRADTQYF
TRBD2	TRBJ2-5	once	TRBV7-9	TGTGCCAGCAGCCCCCGCGCACTAGCGGGTCAAGAGACCCAGTACTTC	CASSPRALAGQETQYF
NA	TRBJ1-1	NA	TRBV6-6	TGTGCCAGCAGGCCCGCAGGACAGAACACTGAAGCTTTCTTT	CASRPAGQNTEAFF
TRBD2	TRBJ2-7	once	TRBV5-4	TGTGCCAGCAGCTTGAGTGGGCGGGGGGACTACGAGCAGTACTTC	CASSLSGRGDYEQYF
NA	TRBJ2-3	NA	TRBV2	TGTGCCAGCAGTGAGACTACTAGCACAGATACGCAGTATTTT	CASSETTSTDTQYF
TRBD1	TRBJ2-5	NA	TRBV7-3	TGTGCCAGCAGCTCGTGGACAGGGGGCGAGGAGACCCAGTACTTC	CASSSWTGGEETQYF
NA	TRBJ2-1	NA	TRBV10-3	TGTGCCATCAGGCCAACAGGCGGCGAGCAGTTCTTC	CAIRPTGGEQFF
TRBD1	TRBJ2-1	few	TRBV19	TGTGCCAGTAGCCGGGACAGGGCCTACAATGAGCAGTTCTTC	CASSRDRAYNEQFF
TRBD1	TRBJ1-4	NA	TRBV5-1	TGCGCCAGCAGCTTGGCCGGGACAGGGGGACGGGAAAAACTGTTTTTT	CASSLAGTGGREKLFF
NA	TRBJ1-1	NA	TRBV29-1	TGCAGCGTTGAAAGGGCAGGGTTGAACACTGAAGCTTTCTTT	CSVERAGLNTEAFF
TRBD1	TRBJ2-5	NA	TRBV4-1	TGCGCCAGCAGCCAGTACAGGGGTGAGACCCAGTACTTC	CASSQYRGETQYF
NA	TRBJ1-1	NA	TRBV2	TGTGCCAGCAGCCAGGGGTGGAACACTGAAGCTTTCTTT	CASSQGWNTEAFF